This TCR beta chain is drawn from a study of cytomegalovirus exposure and HLA in healthy donors. As concerns this clone: Its antigen remains unknown.

PCR amplification relied on 60 Vbeta primers (plus 13 Jbeta primers). Measured with immunoSEQ multiplex PCR; TCRdb has only the in-frame clones, and not every one. Seen here are 200,000 to 300,000 clones, about four fifths observed once, and the top ten hold about 2%. General study findings and limits: Later analysis identified a missense DCLRE1C variant that was linked to TCR beta V- and J-gene trimming. An Asian-associated ancestry cluster reportedly showed fewer N-insertions than the roughly 600-donor mean in a later analysis.

The germline V and J ends were trimmed by 1 base and 5 bases, with 12 bases remaining between them. Germline CDR1 and CDR2: SGHVS and FNYEAQ. The CDR3 runs 15 residues. The gene calls are TRBV7-6 and TRBJ2-1; D is perhaps TRBD2 (5 bases). The TCR originated in a woman in her 40s in good health and CMV-seropositive. The sequenced material came from PBMCs. The CDR3 region is CASSLVAGGNNEQFF. The CDR3 DNA is TGTGCCAGCAGCTTAGTGGCGGGCGGAAACAATGAGCAGTTCTTC. Drawing the rest from reference TRBV7-6 and TRBJ2-1, the complete variable domain is GAGVSQSPRYKVTKRGQDVALRCDPISGHVSLYWYRQALGQGPEFLTYFNYEAQQDKSGLPNDRFSAERPEGSISTLTIQRTEQRDSAMYRCASSLVAGGNNEQFFGPGTRLTVL.